These 10 T cell receptor beta chains share one sample of origin, sequenced in a study of T cells expressing NK-cell markers. TCRdb re-called the 5' RACE reads and catalogs CDR3 proteins one per entry, DNA excluded. The listing records 350,000 to 450,000 distinct CDR3 sequences. Specimen: blood T cells: a sorted CD56 or NKG2C T cell subset, CD4+ or CD8+ T cells, or bulk PBMC T cells (not recorded which). Receptors were obtained from a man between 18 and 69 years old in good health.

The chain couples TRBV27 to TRBJ1-4; absent DNA, TCRdb's TRBD1 call cannot be checked. This CDR3 is 14 amino acids long. Germline CDR1 is MNHEY and CDR2 is SMNVEV (reference sequence). The CDR3 sequence is CASSNRVTNEKLFF.

The gene calls are TRBV5-5 and TRBJ1-3. Germline CDR1 reads SGHKS; CDR2 reads YYEKEE (reference sequence). The CDR3 runs to 16 residues. CDR3 protein: CASSLDPGPSGNTIYF.

This chain uses TRBV29-1 with TRBJ1-2. The V gene's germline CDR1 is SQVTM and CDR2 ANQGSEA. The CDR3 runs 14 residues. CDR3 residues: CSVEGLLANYGYTF.

V is TRBV6-1 and J is TRBJ1-1; the TCRdb D gene call, TRBD1, has no DNA to confirm it. Germline lookup yields CDR1 MNHNS and CDR2 SASEGT. The CDR3 covers 14 residues. CDR3 in amino acids: CASRARDPNTEAFF.

The chain has TRBV19 and TRBJ1-1; the D call of TRBD1 rests on TCRdb alone, since no DNA is present to check it. Germline CDR1 and CDR2: LNHDA and SQIVND (reference sequence). There are 15 residues in the CDR3. The CDR3 here is CASSIPGGWNTEAFF.

The rearrangement links TRBV29-1 to TRBJ1-2; lacking DNA, the TRBD1 call made by TCRdb goes unchecked. The CDR3 has 13 residues. Germline V gene sequence: CDR1 SQVTM, CDR2 ANQGSEA. CDR3 amino acids: CSVEETGQNGYTF.

The rearrangement uses TRBV29-1 and TRBJ2-5; as DNA is missing, the TRBD2 call by TCRdb cannot be tested. Germline CDR1 is SQVTM and CDR2 is ANQGSEA. CDR3 length equals 14 residues. CDR3 loop: CSVSASGAAETQYF.

This sequence joins TRBV10-3 and TRBJ2-2; TCRdb returns TRBD1, unconfirmable since there is no DNA. The CDR3 is made up of 15 amino acids. Germline CDR1 is ENHRY and CDR2 is SYGVKD. The CDR3 region is CATGRDNIHTGELFF.

The gene calls are TRBV7-2 and TRBJ2-3; the TCRdb call, TRBD1, lacks DNA for checking. The CDR3 is made up of 15 amino acids. CDR1 and CDR2 from the germline V gene are SGHTA and FQGNSA. The CDR3 is CASSPRQGAADTQYF.

The chain has TRBV7-2 and TRBJ2-3; TCRdb gives TRBD2 as the D gene, but with no DNA this cannot be confirmed. The CDR3 is 16 amino acids. Germline V gene sequence: CDR1 SGHTA, CDR2 FQGNSA. The CDR3 region is CASSYRAGGLADTQYF.